The clone carrying this T cell receptor beta chain was detected many times. Its antigen is as yet unknown. This sample is part of a study of T cells in Graves' hyperthyroidism and ophthalmopathy. At the level of the study: Peripheral blood collection took place at initial diagnosis, before any treatment. Findings and caveats of the study: A model built on 13 V-J features separated ophthalmopathy from stable hyperthyroidism.

Using RNA transcripts as the source, TCR beta CDR3 regions were amplified. During a first-round RT-PCR of the TCR CDR3, the HTBI primer set was used. TCRdb redid the calling of the multiplex PCR reads with MiXCR, one entry per CDR3 protein. This sample has around 350,000 distinct CDR3 sequences; about a sixth occur once, and the top ten carry 34%. Patients were excluded because of uncontrolled infection, other autoimmune disease, pregnancy or lactation. 10 ml of fresh peripheral blood supplied the PBMCs. This CDR3 spans 18 amino acids. V lost 6 bases and J lost 2, with 24 bases in between. The germline V gene encodes CDR1 SGHTA and CDR2 FQGNSA.

Sequencing was carried out using blood. This clonotype was obtained from a woman in her twenties or thirties with Graves' hyperthyroidism that later progressed to Graves' ophthalmopathy. The rearrangement joins TRBV7-2 to TRBJ2-3; TRBD2 is a possible D gene (7 bases). The CDR3 coding sequence is TGTGCCAGCAGTTTATCACTACCGAGGGGGGGGTACACAGATACGCAGTATTTT. Encoded protein: CASSLSLPRGGYTDTQYF.